This T cell receptor beta chain comes out of a study of T cell changes during pregnancy in multiple sclerosis. Repertoires were generated with immunoSEQ multiplex PCR, while TCRdb's copy carries only in-frame clones and drops some. Among some 68,000 clones listed, 92% were seen once. Material: peripheral blood, obtained in the second trimester of pregnancy. The TCR comes from a female donor in good health, enrolled as a control in a pregnancy study.

Here the CDR3 reads CASSQGDAAYEQYF. The CDR3 DNA reads TGTGCCAGCAGCCAGGGGGACGCAGCCTACGAGCAGTACTTC. The J gene is TRBJ2-7, the V gene TRBV27, with 7 positions matching TRBD1. The trim removed 6 bases at V and 2 bases at J, leaving 7 bases unmatched. The CDR3 is made up of 14 amino acids. Germline values: CDR1 MNHEY, CDR2 SMNVEV (reference sequence).